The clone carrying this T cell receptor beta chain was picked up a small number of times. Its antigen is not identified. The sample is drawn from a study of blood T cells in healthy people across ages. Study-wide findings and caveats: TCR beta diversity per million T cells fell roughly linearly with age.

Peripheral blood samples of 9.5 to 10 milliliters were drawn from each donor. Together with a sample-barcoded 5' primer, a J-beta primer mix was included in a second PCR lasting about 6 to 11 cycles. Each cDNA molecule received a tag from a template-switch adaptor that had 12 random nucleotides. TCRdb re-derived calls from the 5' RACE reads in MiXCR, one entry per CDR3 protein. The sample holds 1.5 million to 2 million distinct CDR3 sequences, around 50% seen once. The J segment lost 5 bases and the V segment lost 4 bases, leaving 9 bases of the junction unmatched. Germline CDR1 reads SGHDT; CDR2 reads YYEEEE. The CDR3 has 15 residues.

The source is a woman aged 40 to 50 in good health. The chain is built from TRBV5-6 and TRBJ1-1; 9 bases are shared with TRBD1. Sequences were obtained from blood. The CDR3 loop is CASSPVDRGRTEAFF. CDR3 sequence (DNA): TGTGCCAGCAGCCCAGTTGACAGGGGGAGGACTGAAGCTTTCTTT.